Sequencing of this TCR beta chain was carried out in a study of OX40 agonist ivuxolimab in advanced cancers. Looking at the study overall: People in dose escalation had one of these cancers: hepatocellular carcinoma, melanoma, renal cell or head and neck cancer. Enrollees could have had prior anti-PD-1, anti-PD-L1 or anti-CTLA-4 therapy, which 35% to 40% had received. Partial responses were recorded for three patients, including one with hepatocellular carcinoma and two with cutaneous melanoma.

Germline lookup yields CDR1 SGHKS and CDR2 YYEKEE (reference sequence). The CDR3 extends over 13 amino acids. V lost 1 base and J lost 5; bases outside the gene matches: 0. Whole-study results and caveats: Compared with CD4+, CD8+ T cells on average had more expanded clones.

TCRdb's table, derived via immunoSEQ multiplex PCR, lists solely in-frame clones and lacks some. The profile covers 30,000 to 35,000 clones, with around 81% appearing a single time and 1.3% to 1.5% taken by the ten largest. On this clone: The antigen is unknown.

The rearrangement joins TRBV5-5 to TRBJ2-3; 8 nucleotides agree with TRBD1. This sequence was found in an adult with an advanced solid tumor such as melanoma, head and neck, liver or kidney cancer. The specimen comprised CD4+ or CD8+ T cells sorted from blood, sampled in a trial of the OX40 agonist ivuxolimab. The CDR3 is CASSLTGGDTQYF. CDR3 in DNA: TGTGCCAGCAGCTTGACAGGGGGAGATACGCAGTATTTT.